This TCR beta chain was sequenced in a study of cytomegalovirus exposure and HLA in healthy donors. PCR primers comprised 60 Vbeta and 13 Jbeta primers. The repertoire was sequenced with immunoSEQ multiplex PCR; TCRdb's copy has only in-frame clones and lacks some. The data show about 160,000 clones, around 79% seen once. Germline CDR1 is LNHDA and CDR2 is SQIVND (reference sequence). The length of the CDR3 is 16 residues. Losses at the gene ends were 3 bases for V and 6 bases for J; bases not matched to a gene: 9. This clone was seen just once. Antigen: not known. Whole-study results and caveats: In a later analysis, specific HLA alleles were associated with some 16,000 TCR beta sequences at a 0.05 false discovery rate. Most of the CMV-associated TCR beta chains (in a later analysis) appeared to be HLA-restricted. Specificity of three CMV-associated chains for CMV antigens was verified in vitro.

The chain employs TRBV19 and TRBJ2-1, with 9 positions matching TRBD2. The sequenced sample was PBMCs. The receptor's source is a man aged 40-49 years in good health and CMV-seronegative. The CDR3: CASSIRGLAPANEQFF. The CDR3 nucleotides are TGTGCCAGTAGTATTCGTGGACTAGCGCCAGCCAATGAGCAGTTCTTC.